Listed below are T cell receptor beta chains from one sample, sequenced in a study of OX40 agonist ivuxolimab in advanced cancers. TCRdb keeps only in-frame clones here, not all; method: immunoSEQ multiplex PCR. The sample shows 70,000 or so clones, roughly 87% of them seen only once. The specimen was CD4+ or CD8+ T cells sorted from blood, collected in a trial of the OX40 agonist ivuxolimab. The origin of the receptors is an adult with an advanced solid tumor such as melanoma, head and neck, liver or kidney cancer. Each CDR3 is given without its conserved first and last residue.

len,v_gene,CDR3aa
11,TRBV28,ASRVGTVYEQY
10,TRBV2,ASSEAFYEQY
13,TRBV18,ASSPWLESGNTIY
13,TRBV5-6,ASSLKGPAAYGYT
13,TRBV5-8,ASSAHTGTGTIQY
9,TRBV28,ASSLTSGYT
16,TRBV7-8,ASSLLRGGDIMNTEAF
12,TRBV10-2,ASRPLWGSEKLF
12,TRBV5-4,ASSYPGILETQY
14,TRBV5-1,ASSRAEGATNEKLF
11,TRBV19,ASSIFPGGGYT
13,TRBV29-1,SVALQGYGANVLT
14,TRBV15,ATSRLLGQGGNEAF
14,TRBV7-2,ASSYLGAGTNSPLH
13,TRBV7-6,ASSSGTGNNQPQH
13,TRBV5-1,ASKGLAGEVGELF
12,TRBV19,ASSTRQGETEAF
14,TRBV5-1,ASSLQGPSYNSPLH
12,TRBV27,ASGPGFSNYGYT
14,TRBV9,ASSVAGLLSYNEQF
15,TRBV7-9,ASSLGGGRGLNTEAF
13,TRBV10-3,AISARTGEEDTQY
11,TRBV7-3,ASSPGPAKGYT
9,TRBV7-9,ASSLQGEAF
13,TRBV7-9,ASSQGAGAGEKLF
10,TRBV19,ASKWRTGELF
20,TRBV2,ASREPQRTSGRAVPSTDTQY
16,TRBV4-3,ASSQDLQGATGANVLT
16,TRBV18,ASSPFFFQGAGNTEAF
14,TRBV5-1,ASSLGGVSGANVLT
10,TRBV2,ASREGGYGYT
13,TRBV5-4,ASSVPGLGNTEAF
10,TRBV30,ASGQLNTEAF
13,TRBV10-1,ASSESGLGAGELF
11,TRBV4-2,ASSQGQGGQAF
11,TRBV10-3,AISELAGAEAF
11,TRBV4-3,ASSRLAGDTQY
11,TRBV19,ASTAAGANVLT
15,TRBV19,ASRGTSGIPFQETQY
13,TRBV6-6,ASSYVTGMNTEAF
13,TRBV10-1,ASSESRAPQKTQY